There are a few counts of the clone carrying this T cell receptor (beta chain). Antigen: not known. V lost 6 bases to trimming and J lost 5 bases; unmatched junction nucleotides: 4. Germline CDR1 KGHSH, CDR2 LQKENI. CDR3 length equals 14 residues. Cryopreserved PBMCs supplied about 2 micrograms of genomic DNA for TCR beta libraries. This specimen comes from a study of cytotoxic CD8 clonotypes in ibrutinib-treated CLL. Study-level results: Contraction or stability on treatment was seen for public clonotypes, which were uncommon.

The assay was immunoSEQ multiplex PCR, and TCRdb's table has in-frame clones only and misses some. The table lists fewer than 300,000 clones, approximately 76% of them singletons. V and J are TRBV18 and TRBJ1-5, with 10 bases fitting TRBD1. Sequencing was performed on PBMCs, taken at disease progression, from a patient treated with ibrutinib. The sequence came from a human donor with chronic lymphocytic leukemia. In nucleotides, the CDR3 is TGTGCCAGCTCCCCGACAGGGGGCGATCAGCCCCAGCATTTT. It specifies CASSPTGGDQPQHF.